This T cell receptor beta chain comes out of a study of cytomegalovirus exposure and HLA in healthy donors. The donors belonged to the roughly 110-subject validation cohort, separate from the 666-subject first cohort. As concerns this clone: Its target is unknown.

With V trimmed by 4 bases and J by 5 bases, 9 bases remained unmatched. From germline, CDR1 is MNHNS and CDR2 SASEGT. This CDR3 region has 15 residues. Study findings and constraints: It was about 180 TCR beta chains that were listed as cytomegalovirus-associated.

Clones were sequenced by immunoSEQ multiplex PCR, and TCRdb holds only the in-frame ones, with some missing. Found here are 160,000 or so clones, 88% of them singletons; the top ten hold approximately 3%. The TCR comes from a young man in good health and CMV-seronegative. The gene calls are TRBV6-1 and TRBJ2-5, with TRBD2 identical over 8 bases. Material: PBMCs. CDR3 residues: CASSVGSGILETQYF. CDR3 in DNA: TGTGCCAGCAGTGTCGGTAGCGGGATATTGGAGACCCAGTACTTC.